One and the same sample provided the 18 T cell receptor beta chains below, sequenced in a study of CD8+CD57+ T cells in acquired aplastic anemia. For sequencing, patients were chosen who had shown expansion of CD8+CD57+ cells by flow cytometry. The study profiled TCR beta VDJ and CDR3 using genomic DNA as template. MiXCR was run by TCRdb on the reads, yielding one entry per CDR3 protein. The sample has around 500,000 distinct CDR3 sequences; roughly a third are singletons. Input material: sorted CD4+, CD8+, or CD8+CD57+ T cells (not recorded which) from PBMCs. The receptors stem from a human donor with aplastic anemia.

The chain is built from TRBV19 and TRBJ2-1; unclear D gene. The ends were cut back, 1 base at V and 5 bases at J, with 15 bases in the middle. Germline V gives CDR1 LNHDA, CDR2 SQIVND (reference sequence). The CDR3 is made up of 16 amino acids. In DNA, the CDR3 is TGTGCCAGTAGTATAGCGACTGGAGCAGGCCACAATGAGCAGTTCTTC. It encodes CASSIATGAGHNEQFF. Combining the CDR3 with reference TRBV19 and TRBJ2-1 gives the whole variable domain DGGITQSPKYLFRKEGQNVTLSCEQNLNHDAMYWYRQDPGQGLRLIYYSQIVNDFQKGDIAEGYSVSREKKESFPLTVTSAQKNPTAFYLCASSIATGAGHNEQFFGPGTRLTVL.

V is TRBV25-1 and J is TRBJ1-1; D remains ambiguous. Trimming removed 6 bases at V and 7 bases at J, with 21 bases between. This CDR3 is built from 15 residues. CDR1 is MGHDK, CDR2 SYGVNS, per germline. The CDR3 loop reads CASRRAAEGAVEAFF. Here the CDR3 DNA reads TGTGCCAGCAGGAGGGCCGCGGAGGGCGCCGTTGAAGCTTTCTTT.

This chain uses TRBV2 with TRBJ2-2, with 8 bases lining up with TRBD2. The germline V gene encodes CDR1 SNHLY and CDR2 FYNNEI. V shed 6 bases and J 4 bases; nucleotides not matched to a gene: 7. The CDR3 extends over 15 amino acids. In DNA, the CDR3 is TGTGCCAGCAGGGCGGGGCGGGAGGTCACCGGGGAGCTGTTTTTT. This gives the protein CASRAGREVTGELFF.

CDR3 DNA: TGTGCCAGCAGCGCAGGGCCTGAAGCTTTCTTT. Translated, it gives CASSAGPEAFF. The V call is TRBV7-9, the J call TRBJ1-1, with D possibly matching TRBD1 (5 bases). V was trimmed by 5 bases and J by 6 bases, leaving 7 bases between them. The CDR3 has 11 residues. Germline CDR1 is SEHNR and CDR2 is FQNEAQ (reference sequence).

This CDR3 is CSARRPGQTYNEQFF. The CDR3 bases are TGCAGTGCTAGGAGACCGGGACAAACTTACAATGAGCAGTTCTTC. V gene TRBV20-1 combines with J gene TRBJ2-1; TRBD1 might be the D (6 bases). Trimming removed 3 bases from V and 4 bases from J, with 16 bases in between. This CDR3 comprises 15 residues. Germline CDR1 is DFQATT and CDR2 is SNEGSKA (reference sequence).

The chain joins TRBV2 to TRBJ1-4; 11 bases align to TRBD1. V shed 6 bases and J 7 bases; nucleotides not matched to a gene: 4. Germline-derived CDR1 and CDR2 are SNHLY and FYNNEI. The CDR3 length is 14 residues. CDR3 loop: CASREGTGGEKLFF. Here the CDR3 DNA reads TGTGCCAGCAGGGAGGGGACAGGGGGTGAAAAACTGTTTTTT.

This clonotype came up many times. In DNA, the CDR3 is TGCAGTGCTTTGAGCCGGGAGACCTCCCCAGATACGCAGTATTTT. This encodes CSALSRETSPDTQYF. This chain uses TRBV20-1 with TRBJ2-3, with a tentative D call TRBD2 (6 bases). The CDR3 has 15 amino acids. Germline assignment: CDR1 DFQATT and CDR2 SNEGSKA (reference sequence). The V gene lost 5 bases and the J gene lost 4 bases, with 19 bases spanning the gap.

The V gene is TRBV25-1, the J gene TRBJ2-5; tentatively, D is TRBD2 (5 bases). Germline V CDR1 and CDR2: MGHDK, SYGVNS. The CDR3 totals 17 residues. Trimming cost V 0 bases and J 5 bases, with 19 bases left between them. Here the CDR3 DNA reads TGTGCCAGCAGTGAATACACGGGATACTCCCACGGGGAGACCCAGTACTTC. Translating it yields CASSEYTGYSHGETQYF.

This clonotype was observed at least ten times. The rearrangement joins TRBV10-3 to TRBJ2-7, with TRBD1 matching 7 bases. The CDR3 runs 14 residues. V gave up 6 bases and J gave up 0 bases; unmatched junction bases: 5. Per germline, CDR1 ENHRY and CDR2 SYGVKD. The CDR3 here is CAIRYGDSSYEQYF. In nucleotides, the CDR3 is TGTGCCATCAGGTACGGGGACAGCTCCTACGAGCAGTACTTC.

This clonotype was recorded at least ten times. The chain has TRBV10-3 and TRBJ2-1; D is undetermined. Trimming stripped 3 bases from V and 10 bases from J, with 7 bases between. Germline loops: CDR1 ENHRY, CDR2 SYGVKD. CDR3 length equals 11 residues. The CDR3 spells CAISELGEQFF. The CDR3 DNA follows: TGTGCCATCAGTGAACTCGGAGAGCAGTTCTTC.

In its sample, this clonotype was seen many times. J is TRBJ2-7 and V is TRBV10-1; no definite D call. Looked up from germline, CDR1 is WNHNN and CDR2 is SYGVQD (reference sequence). Trimming removed 2 bases from V and 6 bases from J, with 17 bases in between. The CDR3 extends over 15 amino acids. CDR3 DNA sequence: TGCGCCAGCAGTGAGACCCGGACGCCCGGTCTCGAGCAGTACTTC. Protein sequence: CASSETRTPGLEQYF.

This clonotype was found many times. The chain links TRBV2 to TRBJ1-6; D possibly corresponds to TRBD1 (5 bases). The CDR3 covers 15 residues. V lost 1 base and J lost 7, with 11 bases in between. The V gene's germline CDR1 is SNHLY and CDR2 FYNNEI. The CDR3 nucleotides read TGTGCCAGCAGTGAAGACAGGAATATAAATTCACCCCTCCACTTT. Its protein product is CASSEDRNINSPLHF.

This clonotype was counted many times. The genes are TRBV2 and TRBJ1-1; no definite D call. Trimming cost V 9 bases and J 3 bases, with 14 bases left between them. CDR1 is SNHLY and CDR2 is FYNNEI in the germline V gene. The CDR3 spans 13 residues. CDR3 region: CASTQERDTEAFF. DNA of the CDR3: TGTGCCAGTACGCAGGAACGTGACACTGAAGCTTTCTTT.

This clonotype has more than one count but fewer than ten. This chain uses TRBV20-1 with TRBJ2-4, with D possibly TRBD1 on 5 matching bases. V lost 3 bases and J 1 base, leaving 13 bases between the germline ends. Per germline, CDR1 DFQATT and CDR2 SNEGSKA (reference sequence). CDR3 size: 15 residues. The CDR3 protein is CSARDPQGAKNIQYF. The CDR3 bases are TGCAGTGCTAGGGATCCGCAGGGTGCCAAAAACATTCAGTACTTC.

This clonotype was seen only once. The chain uses TRBV27 and TRBJ2-2; D tentatively reads TRBD1 or TRBD2 (6 bases each). The CDR3 sequence is 16 residues long. V dropped 1 base and J dropped 0 bases, with 9 bases sitting between them. Per the germline V gene, CDR1 is MNHEY and CDR2 is SMNVEV (reference sequence). The CDR3 reads CASSLWGAPNTGELFF. CDR3 coding DNA: TGTGCCAGCAGTTTATGGGGGGCACCGAACACCGGGGAGCTGTTTTTT.

V gene TRBV20-1 combines with J gene TRBJ2-7, with 10 bases aligning to TRBD2. CDR1 and CDR2 from the germline V gene are DFQATT and SNEGSKA (reference sequence). Trimming took 1 base from V and 5 from J; bases not matched to a gene: 2. The CDR3 is 13 residues long. DNA for the CDR3: TGCAGTGCTAGAGGGCTAGCGGGGGACGAGCAGTACTTC. It codes for CSARGLAGDEQYF.

This clonotype was observed many times. The rearrangement joins TRBV5-1 to TRBJ1-6; D not certain. CDR3 length: 14 residues. Per germline, CDR1 SGHRS and CDR2 YFSETQ. Trimming stripped 4 bases from V and 8 bases from J, with 13 bases between. This chain's CDR3 is CASSQGLGDSPLHF. CDR3 in DNA: TGCGCCAGCAGCCAAGGACTTGGAGATTCACCCCTCCACTTT.

A word on this clonotype: Being one base from a much bigger clone, this may be a read error. This CDR3 fails to terminate in the conserved phenylalanine or tryptophan, so it likely reflects a read error. V gene TRBV5-1 combines with J gene TRBJ1-2; D gene unclear. Trimming left V 4 bases short and J 1 base short, with 11 bases between. Germline V gene sequence: CDR1 SGHRS, CDR2 YFSETQ. The CDR3 is 14 residues long. CDR3 region: CASSDIQLNYGYTL. CDR3 coding DNA: TGCGCCAGCAGCGATATTCAGCTTAACTATGGCTACACCCTC.